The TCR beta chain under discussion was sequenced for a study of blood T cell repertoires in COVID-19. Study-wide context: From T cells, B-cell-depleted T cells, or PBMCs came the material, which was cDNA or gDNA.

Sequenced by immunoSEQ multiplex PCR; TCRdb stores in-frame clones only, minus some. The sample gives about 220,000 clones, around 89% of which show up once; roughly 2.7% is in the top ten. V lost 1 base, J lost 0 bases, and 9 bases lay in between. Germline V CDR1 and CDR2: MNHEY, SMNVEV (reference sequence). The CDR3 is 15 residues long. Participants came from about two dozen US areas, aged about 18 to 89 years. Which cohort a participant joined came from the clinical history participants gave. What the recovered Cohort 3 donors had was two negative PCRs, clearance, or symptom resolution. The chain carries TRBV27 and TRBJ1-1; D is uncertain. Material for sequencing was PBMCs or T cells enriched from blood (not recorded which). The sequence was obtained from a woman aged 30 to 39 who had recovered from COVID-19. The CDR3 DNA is TGTGCCAGCAGTTTATGGTCCGGGGTGAACACTGAAGCTTTCTTT. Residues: CASSLWSGVNTEAFF.